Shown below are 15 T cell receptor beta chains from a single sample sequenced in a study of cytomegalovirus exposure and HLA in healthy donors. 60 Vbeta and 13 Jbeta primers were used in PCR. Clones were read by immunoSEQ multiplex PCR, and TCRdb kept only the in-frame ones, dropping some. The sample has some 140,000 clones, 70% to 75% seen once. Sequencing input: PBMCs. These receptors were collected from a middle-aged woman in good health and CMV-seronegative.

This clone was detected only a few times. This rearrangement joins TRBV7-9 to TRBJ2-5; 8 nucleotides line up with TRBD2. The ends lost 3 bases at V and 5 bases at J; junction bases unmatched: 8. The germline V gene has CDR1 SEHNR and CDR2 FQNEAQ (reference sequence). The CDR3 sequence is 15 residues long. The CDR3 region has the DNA TGTGCCAGCAGCTTGGGGGGACTAGAGGGGGAGACCCAGTACTTC. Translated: CASSLGGLEGETQYF.

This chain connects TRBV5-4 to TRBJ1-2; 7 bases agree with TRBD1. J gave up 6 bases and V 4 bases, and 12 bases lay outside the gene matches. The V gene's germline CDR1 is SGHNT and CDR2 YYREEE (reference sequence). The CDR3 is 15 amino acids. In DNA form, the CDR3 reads TGTGCCAGCAGCCTCCTGACAGGGCGGGAGGATGGCTACACCTTC. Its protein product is CASSLLTGREDGYTF.

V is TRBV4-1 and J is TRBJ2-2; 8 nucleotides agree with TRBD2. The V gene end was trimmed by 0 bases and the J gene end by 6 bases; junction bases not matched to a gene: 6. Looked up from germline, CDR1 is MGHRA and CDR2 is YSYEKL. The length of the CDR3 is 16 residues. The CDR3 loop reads CASSQDSGASPGELFF. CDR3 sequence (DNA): TGCGCCAGCAGCCAAGATAGCGGGGCGTCCCCCGGGGAGCTGTTTTTT.

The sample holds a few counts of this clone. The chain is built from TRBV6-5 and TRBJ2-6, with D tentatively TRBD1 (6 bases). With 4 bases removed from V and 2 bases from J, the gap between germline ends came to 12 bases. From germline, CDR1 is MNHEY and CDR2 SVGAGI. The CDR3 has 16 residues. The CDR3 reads CASSLTTGTGANVLTF. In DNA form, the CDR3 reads TGTGCCAGCAGTTTGACAACAGGGACTGGGGCCAACGTCCTGACTTTC.

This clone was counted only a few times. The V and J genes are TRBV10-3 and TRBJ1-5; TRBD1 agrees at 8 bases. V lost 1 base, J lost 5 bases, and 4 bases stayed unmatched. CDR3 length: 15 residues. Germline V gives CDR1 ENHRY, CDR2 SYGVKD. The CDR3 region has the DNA TGTGCCATCAGTGAGTATGCAGGGGGCCATCAGCCCCAGCATTTT. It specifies CAISEYAGGHQPQHF.

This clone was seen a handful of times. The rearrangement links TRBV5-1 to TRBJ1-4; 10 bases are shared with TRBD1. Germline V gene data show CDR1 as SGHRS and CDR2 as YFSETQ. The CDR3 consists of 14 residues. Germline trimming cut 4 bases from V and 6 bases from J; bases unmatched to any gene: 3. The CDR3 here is CASSEGTGDEKLFF. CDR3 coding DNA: TGCGCCAGCAGCGAAGGGACAGGGGATGAAAAACTGTTTTTT.

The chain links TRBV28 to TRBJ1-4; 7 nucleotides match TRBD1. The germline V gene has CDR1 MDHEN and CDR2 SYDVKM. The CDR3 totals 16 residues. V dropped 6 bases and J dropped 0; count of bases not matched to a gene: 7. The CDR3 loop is CASRTGQLATNEKLFF. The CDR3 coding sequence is TGTGCCAGCAGAACGGGACAGTTAGCAACTAATGAAAAACTGTTTTTT. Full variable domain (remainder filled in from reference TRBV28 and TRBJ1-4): DVKVTQSSRYLVKRTGEKVFLECVQDMDHENMFWYRQDPGLGLRLIYFSYDVKMKEKGDIPEGYSVSREKKERFSLILESASTNQTSMYLCASRTGQLATNEKLFFGSGTQLSVL.

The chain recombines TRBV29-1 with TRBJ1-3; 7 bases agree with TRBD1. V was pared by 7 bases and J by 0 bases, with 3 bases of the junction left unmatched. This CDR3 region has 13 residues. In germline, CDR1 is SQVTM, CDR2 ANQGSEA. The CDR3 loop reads CSGGTVSGNTIYF. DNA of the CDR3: TGCAGCGGTGGGACAGTCTCTGGAAACACCATATATTTT.

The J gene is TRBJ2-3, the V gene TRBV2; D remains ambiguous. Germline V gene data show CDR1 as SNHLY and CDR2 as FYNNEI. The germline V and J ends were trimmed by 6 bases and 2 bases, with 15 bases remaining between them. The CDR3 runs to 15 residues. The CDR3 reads CASSEPPSITDTQYF. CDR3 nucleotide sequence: TGTGCCAGCAGCGAACCCCCCAGTATCACAGATACGCAGTATTTT.

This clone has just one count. The CDR3 region has the DNA TGTGCCAGTAGCTTCGGGGCAACTAATGAAAAACTGTTTTTT. Amino acids: CASSFGATNEKLFF. V gene TRBV19 combines with J gene TRBJ1-4; D is uncertain. Trimming removed 6 bases from V and 0 bases from J, with 8 bases in between. CDR3 size: 14 residues. CDR1 LNHDA and CDR2 SQIVND come from the germline V gene (reference sequence).

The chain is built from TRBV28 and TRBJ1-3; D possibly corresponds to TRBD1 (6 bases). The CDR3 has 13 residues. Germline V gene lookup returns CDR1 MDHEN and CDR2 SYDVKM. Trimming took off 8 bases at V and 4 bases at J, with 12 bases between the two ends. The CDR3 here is CASPNRAGNTIYF. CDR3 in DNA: TGTGCCAGCCCTAACAGGGCCGGAAACACCATATATTTT. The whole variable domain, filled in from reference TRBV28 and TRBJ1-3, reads DVKVTQSSRYLVKRTGEKVFLECVQDMDHENMFWYRQDPGLGLRLIYFSYDVKMKEKGDIPEGYSVSREKKERFSLILESASTNQTSMYLCASPNRAGNTIYFGEGSWLTVV.

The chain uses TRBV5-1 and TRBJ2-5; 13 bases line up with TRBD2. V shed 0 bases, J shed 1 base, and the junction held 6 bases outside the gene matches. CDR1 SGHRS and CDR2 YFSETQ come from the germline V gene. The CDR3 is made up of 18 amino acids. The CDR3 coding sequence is TGCGCCAGCAGCTTGGCCGGACTAGCGGGGGCCTCCCAAGAGACCCAGTACTTC. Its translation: CASSLAGLAGASQETQYF.

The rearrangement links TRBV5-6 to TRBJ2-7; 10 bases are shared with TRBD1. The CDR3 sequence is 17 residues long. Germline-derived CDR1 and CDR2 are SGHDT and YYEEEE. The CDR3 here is CASASGEGQGSSYEQHV. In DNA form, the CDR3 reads TGTGCCAGCGCTTCGGGGGAGGGACAGGGGAGCTCCTACGAGCAGCACGTC.

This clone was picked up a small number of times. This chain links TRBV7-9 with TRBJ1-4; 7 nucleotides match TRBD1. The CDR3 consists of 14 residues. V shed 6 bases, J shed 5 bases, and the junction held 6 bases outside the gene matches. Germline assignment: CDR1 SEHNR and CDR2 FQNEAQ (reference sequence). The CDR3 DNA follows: TGTGCCAGCAGTAAATCGGACAGGAATGAAAAACTGTTTTTT. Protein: CASSKSDRNEKLFF.

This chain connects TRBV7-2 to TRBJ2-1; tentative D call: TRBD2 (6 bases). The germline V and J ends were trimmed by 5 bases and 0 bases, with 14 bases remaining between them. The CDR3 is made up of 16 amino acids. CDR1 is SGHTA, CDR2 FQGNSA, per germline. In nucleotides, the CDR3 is TGTGCCAGCAGCACGGGACTCGGAAGCTCCTACAATGAGCAGTTCTTC. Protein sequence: CASSTGLGSSYNEQFF. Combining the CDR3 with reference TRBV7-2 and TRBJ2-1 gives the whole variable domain GAGVSQSPSNKVTEKGKDVELRCDPISGHTALYWYRQSLGQGLEFLIYFQGNSAPDKSGLPSDRFSAERTGGSVSTLTIQRTQQEDSAVYLCASSTGLGSSYNEQFFGPGTRLTVL.